The entry that follows covers one T cell receptor beta chain sequence. Its cognate antigen is unknown. The time point is: baseline, week 1 (first vaccination visit). Specified treatment: pre-vaccination baseline after standard-of-care therapy. Donors had new WHO grade 3 or 4 IDH1-mutant, ATRX-lost astrocytomas. The sample originates from a study of a mutant IDH1 vaccine in newly diagnosed glioma. Study details: The treated population exhibited a male proportion of roughly 60%, a female proportion of about 40%, and a mean age of about 40 years. Most had both radiotherapy and temozolomide beforehand; others had only one. Study-wide results and caveats: Pseudoprogression showed no apparent link to changes in top peripheral T cell clonotypes.

Trimming took 4 bases from V and 3 from J, leaving 12 bases between them. The CDR3 length is 14 residues. CDR1 and CDR2 from the germline V gene are KGHSH and LQKENI. Only in-frame clones appear in the TCRdb table, and some are missing; sequencing was by immunoSEQ multiplex PCR. The repertoire holds some 59,000 clones, with about four fifths as singletons. The chain couples TRBV18 to TRBJ1-2; D remains ambiguous. The sequenced sample was PBMCs, obtained from a glioma patient treated with radiotherapy, temozolomide or both. The receptor was isolated from a man younger than 30 with glioma. This chain's CDR3 is CASSLYPEDYGYTF. CDR3 bases: TGTGCCAGCTCACTTTACCCGGAGGACTATGGCTACACCTTC. Looking up the rest from reference TRBV18 and TRBJ1-2 gives the full variable domain: NAGVMQNPRHLVRRRGQEARLRCSPMKGHSHVYWYRQLPEEGLKFMVYLQKENIIDESGMPKERFSAEFPKEGPSILRIQQVVRGDSAAYFCASSLYPEDYGYTFGSGTRLTVV.